A selection of T cell receptor beta chains follows, all from one sample in a study of spatial heterogeneity in lung cancer. TCRdb re-analysed the 5' RACE reads in MiXCR, keeping a single row per CDR3 protein. The table has tens of thousands of distinct CDR3 sequences, under 6.5% seen once. The input for sequencing was PBMCs, taken at follow-up. Receptors were obtained from a male donor with early-stage non-small cell lung cancer. The CDR3 runs from the conserved cysteine through the conserved F or W. D genes are given only for firm matches. Where a row states a size, it is once, few, many or the class of an expanded clone; other rows omit it.

v_gene: TRBV30
abundance: few
d_gene: -
j_gene: TRBJ1-2
CDR3nt: TGTGCCTGGAGTAGAAATCGGGACACTGGCTACACCTTC
CDR3aa: CAWSRNRDTGYTF

v_gene: TRBV28
abundance: medium-sized
d_gene: -
j_gene: TRBJ2-7
CDR3nt: TGTGCCAGCAGGAGCTACAACTCCTACGAGCAGTACTTC
CDR3aa: CASRSYNSYEQYF

v_gene: TRBV4-3
abundance: many
d_gene: -
j_gene: TRBJ2-1
CDR3nt: TGCGCCAGCAGCCAAGAGCCACAAGGGAATGAGCAGTTCTTC
CDR3aa: CASSQEPQGNEQFF

v_gene: TRBV7-2
abundance: many
d_gene: -
j_gene: TRBJ2-5
CDR3nt: TGTGCCAGCAGCTCCGTCACTAGGGAGACCCAGTACTTC
CDR3aa: CASSSVTRETQYF

v_gene: TRBV12-3/TRBV12-4
abundance: many
d_gene: TRBD1
j_gene: TRBJ2-2
CDR3nt: TGTGCCAGCGGGATGGACAGGGGAACCGGGGAGCTGTTTTTT
CDR3aa: CASGMDRGTGELFF

v_gene: TRBV18
abundance: -
d_gene: -
j_gene: TRBJ2-6
CDR3nt: TGTGCCAGCTCACCAGCAGCCTTCTCTGGGGCCAACGTCCTGACTTTC
CDR3aa: CASSPAAFSGANVLTF

v_gene: TRBV19
abundance: many
d_gene: -
j_gene: TRBJ2-6
CDR3nt: TGTGCCAGTAGTATTCACCACGGCGCGGCAACTGGGGCCAACGTCCTGACTTTC
CDR3aa: CASSIHHGAATGANVLTF

v_gene: TRBV7-6
abundance: -
d_gene: TRBD2
j_gene: TRBJ2-2
CDR3nt: TGTGCCAGCAGCCCGGCGGGACTAGCGACCACCGGGGAGCTGTTTTTT
CDR3aa: CASSPAGLATTGELFF

v_gene: TRBV7-9
abundance: few
d_gene: TRBD1
j_gene: TRBJ1-5
CDR3nt: TGTGCCAGCAGCCGACAGGGGGAATATCAGCCCCAGCATTTT
CDR3aa: CASSRQGEYQPQHF

v_gene: TRBV7-3
abundance: many
d_gene: -
j_gene: TRBJ2-3
CDR3nt: TGTGCCAGCAGCTTAACGAAGCTAGCGAGCACAGATACGCAGTATTTT
CDR3aa: CASSLTKLASTDTQYF

v_gene: TRBV4-3
abundance: many
d_gene: -
j_gene: TRBJ2-3
CDR3nt: TGCGCCAGCAGCCAAGACGCCGCCCGAGTCTTTACAGATACGCAGTATTTT
CDR3aa: CASSQDAARVFTDTQYF

v_gene: TRBV20-1
abundance: many
d_gene: -
j_gene: TRBJ1-2
CDR3nt: TGCAGTGCTACTATTCACGACACTCGCGGCTACACCTTC
CDR3aa: CSATIHDTRGYTF

v_gene: TRBV2
abundance: many
d_gene: -
j_gene: TRBJ1-3
CDR3nt: TGTGCCAGCAGTGAGGTCCGAACCTCTGGAAACACCATATATTTT
CDR3aa: CASSEVRTSGNTIYF

v_gene: TRBV12-3/TRBV12-4
abundance: many
d_gene: -
j_gene: TRBJ2-1
CDR3nt: TGTGCCAGCAGTTTAAGACTAGACGATGAGCAGTTCTTC
CDR3aa: CASSLRLDDEQFF

v_gene: TRBV12-3/TRBV12-4
abundance: many
d_gene: TRBD1
j_gene: TRBJ2-2
CDR3nt: TGTGCCAGCTCCCTTGGACAGGGCACCGGGGAGCTGTTTTTT
CDR3aa: CASSLGQGTGELFF

v_gene: TRBV20-1
abundance: -
d_gene: -
j_gene: TRBJ2-1
CDR3nt: TGCAGTGCTAGCTGGACCACTGGGGTGGATGAGCAGTTCTTC
CDR3aa: CSASWTTGVDEQFF

v_gene: TRBV7-2
abundance: many
d_gene: TRBD1
j_gene: TRBJ1-3
CDR3nt: TGTGCCAGCAGCCAGGGACAGCTCTCTGGAAACACCATATATTTT
CDR3aa: CASSQGQLSGNTIYF

v_gene: TRBV7-2
abundance: many
d_gene: TRBD1
j_gene: TRBJ2-1
CDR3nt: TGTGCCAGCAGCCGAAGGACAGGGCACAATGAGCAGTTCTTC
CDR3aa: CASSRRTGHNEQFF

v_gene: TRBV7-2
abundance: few
d_gene: TRBD2
j_gene: TRBJ2-3
CDR3nt: TGTGCCAGCAGCTTAAGGGCTAGCGGGAAAATCATCACAGATACGCAGTATTTT
CDR3aa: CASSLRASGKIITDTQYF

v_gene: TRBV19
abundance: -
d_gene: -
j_gene: TRBJ1-2
CDR3nt: TGTGCCAGTAGTATAGAAAGCTCTAACTATGGCTACACCTTC
CDR3aa: CASSIESSNYGYTF

v_gene: TRBV12-3/TRBV12-4
abundance: -
d_gene: TRBD2
j_gene: TRBJ2-2
CDR3nt: TGTGCCACCCCGCAGGGACTAGCGGGAGGGCCGGGCACCGGGGAGCTGTTTTTT
CDR3aa: CATPQGLAGGPGTGELFF

v_gene: TRBV27
abundance: -
d_gene: -
j_gene: TRBJ2-2
CDR3nt: TGTGCCAGCAGGCGAATTGACAGGAACACCGGGGAGCTGTTTTTT
CDR3aa: CASRRIDRNTGELFF

v_gene: TRBV24-1
abundance: many
d_gene: -
j_gene: TRBJ2-1
CDR3nt: TGTGCCACCAGTGAACGGAACAATGAGCAGTTCTTC
CDR3aa: CATSERNNEQFF

v_gene: TRBV24-1
abundance: many
d_gene: -
j_gene: TRBJ2-1
CDR3nt: TGTGCCACCAGTGACTTGGGAGCGGACGACGGTTTCGATGAGCAGTTCTTC
CDR3aa: CATSDLGADDGFDEQFF

v_gene: TRBV18
abundance: -
d_gene: -
j_gene: TRBJ2-2
CDR3nt: TGTGCCAGCTCACCACAAGCAGAAGCCGGGGAGCTGTTTTTT
CDR3aa: CASSPQAEAGELFF

v_gene: TRBV7-2
abundance: few
d_gene: TRBD1
j_gene: TRBJ2-1
CDR3nt: TGTGCCAGCAACAACTACAGGGGTAATGAGCAGTTCTTC
CDR3aa: CASNNYRGNEQFF

v_gene: TRBV7-3
abundance: -
d_gene: TRBD1
j_gene: TRBJ1-1
CDR3nt: TGTGCCAGCAGCTATGACAGGGTGAACACTGAAGCTTTCTTT
CDR3aa: CASSYDRVNTEAFF

v_gene: TRBV5-1
abundance: many
d_gene: TRBD1
j_gene: TRBJ2-2
CDR3nt: TGCGCCAGCAGCGAGGGACAGGGGATCCCCTACACCGGGGAGCTGTTTTTT
CDR3aa: CASSEGQGIPYTGELFF

v_gene: TRBV29-1
abundance: few
d_gene: -
j_gene: TRBJ1-3
CDR3nt: TGCAGCGTTGATAAAGGTCGGGAGTCCTCTGGAAACACCATATATTTT
CDR3aa: CSVDKGRESSGNTIYF

v_gene: TRBV19
abundance: many
d_gene: TRBD2
j_gene: TRBJ2-3
CDR3nt: TGTGCCAGTAGTATCCGCGGGGGTAGCACAGATACGCAGTATTTT
CDR3aa: CASSIRGGSTDTQYF

v_gene: TRBV7-3
abundance: many
d_gene: TRBD1
j_gene: TRBJ2-1
CDR3nt: TGTGCCAGCAGCCCCCAGGGGGCCAATTACAATGAGCAGTTCTTC
CDR3aa: CASSPQGANYNEQFF

v_gene: TRBV3-1
abundance: -
d_gene: -
j_gene: TRBJ1-4
CDR3nt: TGTGCCAGCAGCCCTTCCCTTTCTATAACTAATGAAAAACTGTTTTTT
CDR3aa: CASSPSLSITNEKLFF

v_gene: TRBV23-1
abundance: -
d_gene: -
j_gene: TRBJ1-5
CDR3nt: TGCGCCAGCAGTCATCTCGCCCAGCCCCAGCATTTT
CDR3aa: CASSHLAQPQHF

v_gene: TRBV6-2/TRBV6-3
abundance: many
d_gene: -
j_gene: TRBJ2-5
CDR3nt: TGTGCCAGCAGTTACTCGTCCTTGCGGGCAGAGACCCAGTACTTC
CDR3aa: CASSYSSLRAETQYF